The clone carrying this TCR beta chain was seen just once. The antigen remains unidentified. The study ran its PCR with 60 Vbeta and 13 Jbeta primers. Some clones are missing from TCRdb's copy, which holds only in-frame ones; the method was immunoSEQ multiplex PCR. The sample has about 120,000 clones, around three quarters seen once. The donors were healthy bone marrow donors. The source of the sample is a study of cytomegalovirus exposure and HLA in healthy donors. Study context: Around 77% of 300 to 450 genotyped donors fell in the Caucasian-associated ancestry cluster.

Germline trimming cut 0 bases from V and 5 bases from J; bases unmatched to any gene: 7. Germline V lookup: CDR1 SGHRS, CDR2 YFSETQ. This CDR3 has 15 residues. General study findings and limits: TCR beta chain V- and J-gene trimming was linked, in a later analysis, to a missense variant in DCLRE1C.

Sequenced input: PBMCs. This receptor was identified in a woman in her 30s in good health and CMV-seropositive. The J gene is TRBJ2-5, the V gene TRBV5-1, with TRBD2 matching over 7 bases. CDR3 residues: CASSLETLAAETQYF. The CDR3 nucleotides are TGCGCCAGCAGCTTGGAGACCCTAGCGGCCGAGACCCAGTACTTC.